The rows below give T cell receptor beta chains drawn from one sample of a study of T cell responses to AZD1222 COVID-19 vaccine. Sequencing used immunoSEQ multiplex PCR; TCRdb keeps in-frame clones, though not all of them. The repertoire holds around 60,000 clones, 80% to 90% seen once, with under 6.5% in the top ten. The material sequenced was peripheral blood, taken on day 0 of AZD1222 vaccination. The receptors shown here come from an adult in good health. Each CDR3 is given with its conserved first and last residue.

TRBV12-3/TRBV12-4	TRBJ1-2	CASSWDENYGYTF
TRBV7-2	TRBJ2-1	CASSSTRNEQFF
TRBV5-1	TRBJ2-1	CASSLGSEYNEQFF
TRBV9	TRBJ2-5	CASSTGPTKETQYF
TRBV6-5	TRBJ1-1	CASRDRRRNTEAFF
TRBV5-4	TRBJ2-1	CASSLGAGAYRANEQFF
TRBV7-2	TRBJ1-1	CASSQRQSNTEAFF
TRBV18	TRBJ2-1	CASSPGLAGEEQFF
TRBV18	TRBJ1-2	CASSGQGADGYTF
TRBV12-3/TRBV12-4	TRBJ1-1	CASSPGLWGEAFF
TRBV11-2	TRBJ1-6	CASSLVGGLGQDSPLHF
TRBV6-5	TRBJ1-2	CASSPEGRGRGGYTF
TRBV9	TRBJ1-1	CASSARGTGGTEAFF
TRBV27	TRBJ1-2	CASSLSGTGLYGYTF
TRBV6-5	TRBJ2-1	CASSLGGGVYNEQFF
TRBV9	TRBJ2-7	CASSTFSGPSYEQYF
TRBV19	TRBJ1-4	CASSPRLTNEKLFF
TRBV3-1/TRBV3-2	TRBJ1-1	CASSQEYRALPEAFF
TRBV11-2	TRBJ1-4	CASSLLGYATNEKLFF
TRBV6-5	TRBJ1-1	CASNRFFGSTEAFF
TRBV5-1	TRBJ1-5	CASSQDSQLGPQHF
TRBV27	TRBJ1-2	CASSLRGQVPNYGYTF
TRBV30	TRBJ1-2	CAWSVEGGSYTF
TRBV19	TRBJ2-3	CASSIYLENTDTQYF
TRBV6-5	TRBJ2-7	CASSYTAQGEQYF
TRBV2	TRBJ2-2	CASRRGPNTGELFF
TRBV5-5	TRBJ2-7	CASSHQTQGPYEQYF
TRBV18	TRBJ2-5	CASSPPSGGGQTQYF
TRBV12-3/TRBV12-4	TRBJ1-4	CASSSGQLLFF
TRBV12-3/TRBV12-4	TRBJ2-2	CASSRQGTGELFF
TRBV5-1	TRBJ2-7	CASSPQTGRGGHEQYF
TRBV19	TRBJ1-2	CASSIAMATNYGYTF
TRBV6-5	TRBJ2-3	CASQRGGSTDTQYF
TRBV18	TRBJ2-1	CASSSRTSGGANNEQFF
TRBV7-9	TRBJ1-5	CASSRGGHNNQPQHF
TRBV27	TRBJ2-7	CASSRTSGAAYEQYF
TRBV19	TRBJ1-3	CASRAAGRNTIYF
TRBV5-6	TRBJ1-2	CASTLDQGPSGYTF
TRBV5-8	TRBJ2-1	CASSLNGGAYNEQFF
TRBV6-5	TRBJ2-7	CASRRDSGTYEQYF
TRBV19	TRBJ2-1	CASSTRQGYNEQFF
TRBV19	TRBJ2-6	CASQRGGTGANVLTF
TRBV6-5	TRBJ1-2	CASTQRGGPYGYTF
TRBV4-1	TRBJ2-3	CASSQEYRQSTDTQYF
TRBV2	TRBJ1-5	CASSGGQKVGQPQHF
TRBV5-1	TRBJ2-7	CASSLGTGGYEQYF
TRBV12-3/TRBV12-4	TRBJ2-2	CASSLRATGELFF
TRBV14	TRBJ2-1	CASSRRGLAGGLNEQFF
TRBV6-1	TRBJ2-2	CASSGSGAPNTGELFF
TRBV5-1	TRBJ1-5	CASSLAGTGNGQPQHF
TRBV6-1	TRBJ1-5	CASSEPLGANQPQHF
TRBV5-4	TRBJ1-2	CASSLDLQQNNYGYTF
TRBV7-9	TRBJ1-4	CASSLSVGVVHEKLFF